This T cell receptor (beta chain) was profiled in a study of blood T cell repertoires in COVID-19 (dated by TCRdb to 2020 to 2021). Looking at the study overall: Collaborator samples came from the United States, Italy and Spain and covered acute and convalescent phases of COVID-19. The prospective study material was composed of cDNA or gDNA derived from T cells, B-cell-depleted T cells, or PBMCs. Subjects who had been exposed to COVID-19, were actively infected with it, or had recovered from it provided the deeply sampled blood TCRbeta repertoires that made up the dataset. The repertoires were released in a freely available public database meant as a resource for research on the immune response to SARS-CoV-2. The samples were drawn from two sources: the first 160 participants of the ongoing ImmuneRACE study, and approximately 1,300 subjects contributed by 6 global collaborators. A de-identified subject ID, COVID-19 status, age in years and sex were almost always included in the sample metadata. HLA class I and class II types, where available, came from metadata supplied by the sample provider rather than from assay-based typing. Overall study results and their limits: The amount of clinical and demographic metadata varied by source and participant and was provided uncurated.

A word on this clone: No antigen is known for it. Base qualities were left out, and no much larger clone turns up one base away.

In Seattle, one collaborating source enrolled patients while the infection was active and tracked those patients longitudinally over the course of disease. The collaborating institutions used their own protocols to collect whole blood in K2EDTA tubes. For TCRbeta analysis, collaborator samples were shipped as frozen whole blood, as isolated PBMCs, or as DNA extracted from either sample type. TCRbeta CDR3 regions were amplified from genomic DNA using the immunoSEQ Assay, a bias-controlled multiplex PCR. In the original analysis: The number of nucleated cells in each sample was estimated from the amplification of reference gene primers within the assay. Sequence reads were collapsed and filtered to measure the absolute abundance of every unique TCRbeta CDR3 rearrangement. For each sample, productive Simpson clonality was calculated by taking the square root of Simpson's diversity index across productive rearrangements. TCRdb obtained this table from immuneACCESS and retained in-frame rearrangements with V and J assigned. These tables miss some clones; where compared with another copy, unresolved V genes account for less than half of the shortfall, and the remainder is unexplained. The D gene and trimming were derived from the DNA, and the V and J assignments and clone size from that table. The sample table shows around 310,000 clones, and about 90% are seen once. The ten largest make up roughly 1% of the sample.

The germline V gene gives CDR1 as MGHRA and CDR2 as YSYEKL. The CDR3 runs 13 residues from the cysteine to the phenylalanine. CDR3 DNA is the only sequence kept; it has 39 bases, read in frame from the first base. V is trimmed back by 5 bases and J by 1 base, and the junction contains 1 base that no gene match accounts for. This receptor was obtained from a woman aged 40 to 50 with COVID-19, enrolled during active disease. The sequence joins TRBV4-1 to TRBJ1-2, and 7 junctional nucleotides match TRBD1. The sample was peripheral blood. The nucleotide sequence is given as TGCGCCAGCAGCTACAGGGGTAACTATGGCTACACCTTC. This sequence encodes CASSYRGNYGYTF.